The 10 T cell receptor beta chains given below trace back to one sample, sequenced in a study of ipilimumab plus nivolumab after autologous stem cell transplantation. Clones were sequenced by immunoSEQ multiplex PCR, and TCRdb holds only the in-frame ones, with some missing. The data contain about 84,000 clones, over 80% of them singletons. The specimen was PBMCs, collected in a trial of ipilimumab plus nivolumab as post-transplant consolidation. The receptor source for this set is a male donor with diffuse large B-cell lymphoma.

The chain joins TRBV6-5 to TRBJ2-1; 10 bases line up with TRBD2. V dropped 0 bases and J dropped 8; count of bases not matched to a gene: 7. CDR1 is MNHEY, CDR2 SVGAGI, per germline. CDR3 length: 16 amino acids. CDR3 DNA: TGTGCCAGCAGTTACTCGGGAGCGGGGGGGGTCGATGAGCAGTTCTTC. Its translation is CASSYSGAGGVDEQFF.

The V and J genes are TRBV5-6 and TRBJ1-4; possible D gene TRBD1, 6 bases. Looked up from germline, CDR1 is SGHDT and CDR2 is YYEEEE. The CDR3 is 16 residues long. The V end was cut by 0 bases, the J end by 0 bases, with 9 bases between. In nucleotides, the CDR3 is TGTGCCAGCAGCTTGGTGGGGGGCGCAACTAATGAAAAACTGTTTTTT. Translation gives CASSLVGGATNEKLFF.

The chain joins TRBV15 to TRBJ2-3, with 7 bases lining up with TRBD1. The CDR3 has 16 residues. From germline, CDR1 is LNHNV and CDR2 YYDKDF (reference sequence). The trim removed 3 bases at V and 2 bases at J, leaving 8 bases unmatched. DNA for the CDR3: TGTGCCACCAGCAGGGAACAAGACAGGGTCACAGATACGCAGTATTTT. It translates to CATSREQDRVTDTQYF.

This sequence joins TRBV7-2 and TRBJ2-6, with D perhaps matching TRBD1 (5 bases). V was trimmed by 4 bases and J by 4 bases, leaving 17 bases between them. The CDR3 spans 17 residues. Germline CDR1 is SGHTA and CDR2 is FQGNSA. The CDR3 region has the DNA TGTGCCAGCAGCTGGGAAGGGGTCCTTTGGGGGGCCAACGTCCTGACTTTC. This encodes CASSWEGVLWGANVLTF.

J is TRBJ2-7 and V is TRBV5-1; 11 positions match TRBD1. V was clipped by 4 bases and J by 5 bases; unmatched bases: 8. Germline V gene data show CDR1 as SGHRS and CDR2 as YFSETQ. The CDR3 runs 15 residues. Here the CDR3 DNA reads TGCGCCAGCAGCCTCGGACAGGGGGCATTCCACGAGCAGTACTTC. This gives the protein CASSLGQGAFHEQYF.

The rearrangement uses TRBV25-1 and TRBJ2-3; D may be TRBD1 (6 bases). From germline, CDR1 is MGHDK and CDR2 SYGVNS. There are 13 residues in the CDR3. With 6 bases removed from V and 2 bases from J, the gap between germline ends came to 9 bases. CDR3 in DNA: TGTGCCAGCAGGGACAGCTCCACAGATACGCAGTATTTT. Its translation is CASRDSSTDTQYF.

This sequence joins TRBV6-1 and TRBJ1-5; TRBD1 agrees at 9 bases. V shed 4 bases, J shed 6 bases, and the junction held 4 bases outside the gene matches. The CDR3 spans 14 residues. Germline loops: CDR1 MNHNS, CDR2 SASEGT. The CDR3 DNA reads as TGTGCCAGCAGTGGACAGGGGGATCTTCAGCCCCAGCATTTT. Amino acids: CASSGQGDLQPQHF.

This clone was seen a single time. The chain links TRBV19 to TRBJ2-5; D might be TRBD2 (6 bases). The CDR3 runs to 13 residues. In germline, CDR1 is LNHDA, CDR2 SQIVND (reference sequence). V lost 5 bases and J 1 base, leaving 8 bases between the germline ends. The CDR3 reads CASSRGFQETQYF. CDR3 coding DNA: TGTGCCAGTAGTCGGGGGTTCCAAGAGACCCAGTACTTC.

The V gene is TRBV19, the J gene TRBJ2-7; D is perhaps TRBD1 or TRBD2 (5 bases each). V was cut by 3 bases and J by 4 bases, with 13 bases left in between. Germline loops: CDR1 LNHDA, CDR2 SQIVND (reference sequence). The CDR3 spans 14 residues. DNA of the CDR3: TGTGCCAGTAGTATCCGGGACGGATCGTACGAGCAGTACTTC. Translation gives CASSIRDGSYEQYF.

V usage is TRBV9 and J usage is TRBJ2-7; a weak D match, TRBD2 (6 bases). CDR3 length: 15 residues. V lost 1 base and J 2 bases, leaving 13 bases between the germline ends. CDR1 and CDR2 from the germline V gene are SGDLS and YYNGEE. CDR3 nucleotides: TGTGCCAGCAGCGTAAGTTGGCGGGGACCCTACGAGCAGTACTTC. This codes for CASSVSWRGPYEQYF.